Listed below are T cell receptor beta chains from one sample, sequenced in a study of shared clonotypes between healthy human individuals. Clones were read by immunoSEQ multiplex PCR, and TCRdb kept only the in-frame ones, dropping some. The data show around 2.1 million clones, approximately 94% seen once. Sample: naive CD8+ T cells from PBMCs. Source of these receptors: a man in his late teens or twenties in good health. Some clones in this sample may be carry-over from other donors' samples. CDR3s include the opening cysteine and the closing phenylalanine or tryptophan. The D gene is left open where the match is weak. Size tells how often a clone was seen (once, few, many) or the class of an expanded clone, and some rows leave it out.

size	D	V	J	CDR3	DNA
-	-	TRBV9	TRBJ1-4	CASSVGSINEKLFF	TGTGCCAGCAGCGTGGGAAGTATAAATGAAAAACTGTTTTTT
-	-	TRBV28	TRBJ1-1	CASSFWRDKNTEAFF	TGTGCCAGCAGTTTCTGGCGAGATAAGAACACTGAAGCTTTCTTT
-	-	TRBV28	TRBJ2-3	CASSLGLITSTDTQYF	TGTGCCAGCAGTTTAGGCCTCATTACTAGCACAGATACGCAGTATTTT
-	TRBD2	TRBV9	TRBJ2-7	CASSPGLADSYEQYF	TGTGCCAGCAGCCCGGGACTAGCGGATTCCTACGAGCAGTACTTC
-	TRBD2	TRBV4-2	TRBJ2-7	CASSQDTSGRAGEQYF	TGTGCCAGCAGCCAGGACACTAGCGGGAGGGCTGGCGAGCAGTACTTC
-	-	TRBV5-1	TRBJ2-7	CASSLDRGEYEQYF	TGCGCCAGCAGCTTGGACAGAGGAGAATACGAGCAGTACTTC
-	TRBD2	TRBV9	TRBJ2-3	CASSVTSGTSPTDTQYF	TGTGCCAGCAGCGTTACTAGCGGGACGTCCCCCACAGATACGCAGTATTTT
-	TRBD1	TRBV27	TRBJ2-7	CASSLLGDRGVREQYF	TGTGCCAGCAGTTTATTGGGGGACAGGGGCGTTCGCGAGCAGTACTTC
-	-	TRBV6-1	TRBJ2-7	CASHWGVEQYF	TGTGCCAGTCATTGGGGGGTCGAGCAGTACTTC
few	-	TRBV29-1	TRBJ2-2	CSVQYTGELFF	TGCAGCGTCCAGTACACCGGGGAGCTGTTTTTT
-	-	TRBV7-8	TRBJ1-3	CASGEEPTGNTIYF	TGTGCCAGTGGGGAGGAGCCTACGGGAAACACCATATATTTT
-	-	TRBV7-8	TRBJ1-1	CASSLPGVALNTEAFF	TGTGCCAGCAGCCTACCAGGGGTGGCCTTGAACACTGAAGCTTTCTTT
-	TRBD1	TRBV13	TRBJ2-1	CASSSDRGRDEQFF	TGTGCCAGCAGCTCAGACAGGGGCAGGGATGAGCAGTTCTTC
-	-	TRBV6-1	TRBJ2-2	CASGRGGTGELFF	TGTGCCAGCGGCCGAGGAGGGACCGGGGAGCTGTTTTTT
-	TRBD2	TRBV7-6	TRBJ2-7	CASSFIAGGYEQYF	TGTGCCAGCAGCTTCATAGCGGGAGGGTACGAGCAGTACTTC
few	TRBD1	TRBV6-1	TRBJ1-5	CASGWTGDQPQHF	TGTGCCAGCGGATGGACAGGGGATCAGCCCCAGCATTTT
-	TRBD1	TRBV4-1	TRBJ2-1	CASSQDRGPYNEQFF	TGCGCCAGCAGCCAAGATAGGGGGCCGTACAATGAGCAGTTCTTC
-	TRBD2	TRBV7-3	TRBJ2-3	CASSLWWLAGTSSTDTQYF	TGTGCCAGCAGCTTATGGTGGCTAGCGGGAACCTCAAGCACAGATACGCAGTATTTT
-	-	TRBV29-1	TRBJ1-1	CSAWGGKNTEAFF	TGCAGTGCCTGGGGGGGTAAGAACACTGAAGCTTTCTTT
-	TRBD2	TRBV19	TRBJ2-2	CASSPRRRLAVSLVNTGELFF	TGTGCCAGTAGTCCAAGGAGGAGGCTAGCGGTTTCACTAGTGAACACCGGGGAGCTGTTTTTT
-	TRBD2	TRBV5-6	TRBJ2-1	CASSLGYSGSFWNEQFF	TGTGCCAGCAGCTTGGGATATAGCGGGAGTTTTTGGAATGAGCAGTTCTTC
few	-	TRBV5-1	TRBJ1-1	CASSLEAMNTEAFF	TGCGCCAGCAGCTTGGAAGCGATGAACACTGAAGCTTTCTTT
-	-	TRBV16	TRBJ1-1	CASSQSGSLTEAFF	TGTGCCAGCAGCCAGTCAGGGAGTTTAACTGAAGCTTTCTTT
-	TRBD1	TRBV27	TRBJ1-2	CASLPTGVPNYGYTF	TGTGCCAGCCTTCCGACAGGGGTTCCTAACTATGGCTACACCTTC
-	-	TRBV19	TRBJ1-1	CASKIRGGLGTEAFF	TGTGCCAGTAAGATTCGCGGAGGTCTCGGGACTGAAGCTTTCTTT
once	-	TRBV4-1	TRBJ1-5	CASSLGGLLNQPQHF	TGCGCCAGCAGCCTCGGGGGCCTACTCAATCAGCCCCAGCATTTT
-	-	TRBV7-9	TRBJ1-2	CASSLGVRGYTF	TGTGCCAGCAGCTTAGGGGTGCGAGGCTACACCTTC
-	-	TRBV5-6	TRBJ1-4	CASSLGAGYEKLFF	TGTGCCAGCAGCTTGGGTGCCGGCTATGAAAAACTGTTTTTT
-	-	TRBV11-2	TRBJ2-4	CASSLPLDVGQQNIQYF	TGTGCCAGCAGCCTGCCTCTGGACGTGGGTCAACAAAACATTCAGTACTTC
-	TRBD2	TRBV29-1	TRBJ2-3	CSVVGTSGADTQYF	TGCAGCGTTGTCGGGACTAGCGGAGCAGATACGCAGTATTTT
once	-	TRBV19	TRBJ1-1	CASRVRTNTEAFF	TGTGCCAGTAGGGTGAGAACAAACACTGAAGCTTTCTTT
-	-	TRBV11-2	TRBJ2-3	CASSLGRGTDTQYF	TGTGCCAGCAGCTTAGGTAGAGGCACAGATACGCAGTATTTT
few	TRBD2	TRBV28	TRBJ2-1	CASSLRTSGGYNEQFF	TGTGCCAGCAGTCTCCGGACTAGCGGGGGCTACAATGAGCAGTTCTTC
-	TRBD1	TRBV19	TRBJ1-1	CASSTGQGATEAFF	TGTGCCAGTAGTACGGGACAGGGGGCAACTGAAGCTTTCTTT
-	-	TRBV6-5	TRBJ1-3	CASSYGGEGSGNTIYF	TGTGCCAGCAGTTACGGGGGGGAAGGCTCTGGAAACACCATATATTTT
-	-	TRBV10-2	TRBJ2-6	CASSEFRYSGANVLTF	TGCGCCAGCAGTGAGTTTAGGTACTCTGGGGCCAACGTCCTGACTTTC
-	TRBD2	TRBV7-2	TRBJ2-7	CASGLTGLAGVYEQYF	TGTGCCAGCGGATTAACGGGACTAGCGGGAGTCTACGAGCAGTACTTC
-	-	TRBV20-1	TRBJ2-7	CSARAGDEQYF	TGCAGTGCTAGAGCCGGGGACGAGCAGTACTTC
-	-	TRBV27	TRBJ2-2	CASSLSGPFTGELFF	TGTGCCAGCAGTTTAAGCGGGCCATTCACCGGGGAGCTGTTTTTT
-	TRBD2	TRBV30	TRBJ2-1	CAWSSGLAGGRNEQFF	TGTGCCTGGAGTTCTGGACTAGCGGGAGGGCGTAATGAGCAGTTCTTC
-	-	TRBV30	TRBJ1-1	CAWSVLLEAFF	TGTGCCTGGAGTGTTTTACTTGAAGCTTTCTTT
-	-	TRBV4-3	TRBJ2-2	CASSQVAGANTGELFF	TGCGCCAGCAGCCAAGTAGCCGGGGCGAACACCGGGGAGCTGTTTTTT
-	-	TRBV7-9	TRBJ1-5	CASSYSNQPQHF	TGTGCCAGCAGCTACAGCAATCAGCCCCAGCATTTT
-	-	TRBV11-2	TRBJ2-5	CASSLDRGALGETQYF	TGTGCCAGCAGCTTAGACCGAGGGGCCCTCGGGGAGACCCAGTACTTC
-	-	TRBV28	TRBJ2-7	CASSLFVGYEQYF	TGTGCCAGCAGTTTATTCGTCGGCTACGAGCAGTACTTC
-	-	TRBV27	TRBJ2-1	CASSFAPSVQFF	TGTGCCAGCAGTTTTGCCCCCTCGGTGCAGTTCTTC